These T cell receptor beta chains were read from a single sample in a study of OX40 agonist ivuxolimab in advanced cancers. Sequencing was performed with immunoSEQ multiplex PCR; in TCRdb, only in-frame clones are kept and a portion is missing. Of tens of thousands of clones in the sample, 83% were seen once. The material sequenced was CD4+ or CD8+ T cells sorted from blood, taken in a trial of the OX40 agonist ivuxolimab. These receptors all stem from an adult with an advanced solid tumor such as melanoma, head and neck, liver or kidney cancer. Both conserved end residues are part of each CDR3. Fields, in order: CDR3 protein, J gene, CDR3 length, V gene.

CDR3: CARTGLGNTIYF
J: TRBJ1-3
length: 12
V: TRBV30

CDR3: CASSLDRTYEQYF
J: TRBJ2-7
length: 13
V: TRBV11-2

CDR3: CASSADWANTEAFF
J: TRBJ1-1
length: 14
V: TRBV6-5

CDR3: CASSESSLLAKNIQYF
J: TRBJ2-4
length: 16
V: TRBV2

CDR3: CASSLYGSGETQYF
J: TRBJ2-5
length: 14
V: TRBV5-8

CDR3: CASSRDRRSTSYNEQFF
J: TRBJ2-1
length: 17
V: TRBV27

CDR3: CASSQQENQPQHF
J: TRBJ1-5
length: 13
V: TRBV16

CDR3: CASSQVTGNGYTF
J: TRBJ1-2
length: 13
V: TRBV6-5

CDR3: CASSAGVTDTQYF
J: TRBJ2-3
length: 13
V: TRBV7-7

CDR3: CASSLGLAGPYNEQFF
J: TRBJ2-1
length: 16
V: TRBV7-2

CDR3: CASSDRAGGDPQETQYF
J: TRBJ2-5
length: 17
V: TRBV4-1

CDR3: CASRDPGAKNIQYF
J: TRBJ2-4
length: 14
V: TRBV27

CDR3: CASRVGQGRYEQYF
J: TRBJ2-7
length: 14
V: TRBV2

CDR3: CASSLRTANNEQFF
J: TRBJ2-1
length: 14
V: TRBV7-8

CDR3: CASSEAGGSNEKLFF
J: TRBJ1-4
length: 15
V: TRBV6-1

CDR3: CASSLGLEQYF
J: TRBJ2-7
length: 11
V: TRBV7-2

CDR3: CASSYLGTGVEQYF
J: TRBJ2-7
length: 14
V: TRBV6-6

CDR3: CAWKGGATDTQYF
J: TRBJ2-3
length: 13
V: TRBV30

CDR3: CASSAADQGLSSGANVLTF
J: TRBJ2-6
length: 19
V: TRBV27

CDR3: CAGVTSGSNEQFF
J: TRBJ2-1
length: 13
V: TRBV7-9

CDR3: CAWSSGTSRYF
J: TRBJ2-3
length: 11
V: TRBV30

CDR3: CASSLAQSLAGGYLYEQYF
J: TRBJ2-7
length: 19
V: TRBV7-2

CDR3: CASSSIGLSYEQYF
J: TRBJ2-7
length: 14
V: TRBV5-4

CDR3: CASSQGPHEQYF
J: TRBJ2-7
length: 12
V: TRBV6-5

CDR3: CASSQQSYNEQFF
J: TRBJ2-1
length: 13
V: TRBV14

CDR3: CAWSSGQGTIQYF
J: TRBJ2-4
length: 13
V: TRBV30

CDR3: CASSGRGVTLAQAFF
J: TRBJ1-1
length: 15
V: TRBV6-1

CDR3: CASSQTSLGSYEQYF
J: TRBJ2-7
length: 15
V: TRBV6-1

CDR3: CASSRDWTGGFGANVLTF
J: TRBJ2-6
length: 18
V: TRBV5-1

CDR3: CASSSFSGRSLETQYF
J: TRBJ2-5
length: 16
V: TRBV5-1

CDR3: CAWNSPGERSARYTF
J: TRBJ1-2
length: 15
V: TRBV30

CDR3: CASSLSPRGGNQPQHF
J: TRBJ1-5
length: 16
V: TRBV27

CDR3: CASRDRVSTEAFF
J: TRBJ1-1
length: 13
V: TRBV6-5

CDR3: CAWRDRDNQPQHF
J: TRBJ1-5
length: 13
V: TRBV30

CDR3: CASSDGRAGGDQPQHF
J: TRBJ1-5
length: 16
V: TRBV25-1

CDR3: CASHSTDTQYF
J: TRBJ2-3
length: 11
V: TRBV6-5

CDR3: CASSQDGGARGIQYF
J: TRBJ2-4
length: 15
V: TRBV4-2

CDR3: CASTGTEVNTGELFF
J: TRBJ2-2
length: 15
V: TRBV13

CDR3: CASSLPSGSNTGELFF
J: TRBJ2-2
length: 16
V: TRBV5-5

CDR3: CASSFSPTPYEQYF
J: TRBJ2-7
length: 14
V: TRBV7-2

CDR3: CASSLASGDYDTQYF
J: TRBJ2-3
length: 15
V: TRBV5-1

CDR3: CASTSIRTGNTIYF
J: TRBJ1-3
length: 14
V: TRBV28

CDR3: CASSRVGGAYNEQFF
J: TRBJ2-1
length: 15
V: TRBV9

CDR3: CATSRAGEGTEAFF
J: TRBJ1-1
length: 14
V: TRBV15

CDR3: CASSPLDRFYGYTF
J: TRBJ1-2
length: 14
V: TRBV4-2

CDR3: CASRVRNSNQPQHF
J: TRBJ1-5
length: 14
V: TRBV28

CDR3: CASSRTSSSDTQYF
J: TRBJ2-3
length: 14
V: TRBV6-6

CDR3: CSADRTRDTEAFF
J: TRBJ1-1
length: 13
V: TRBV29-1

CDR3: CASSESTGAGNEKLFF
J: TRBJ1-4
length: 16
V: TRBV6-1

CDR3: CASSLAPTENYGYTF
J: TRBJ1-2
length: 15
V: TRBV7-2

CDR3: CASSVGPSGTYEQYF
J: TRBJ2-7
length: 15
V: TRBV9